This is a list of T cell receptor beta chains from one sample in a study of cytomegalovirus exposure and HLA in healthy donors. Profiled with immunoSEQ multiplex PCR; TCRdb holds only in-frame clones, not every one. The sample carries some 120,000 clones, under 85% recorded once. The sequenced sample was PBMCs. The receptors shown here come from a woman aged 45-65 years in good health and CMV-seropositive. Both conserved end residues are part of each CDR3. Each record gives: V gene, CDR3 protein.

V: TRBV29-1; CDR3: CSGSQSTDTQYF
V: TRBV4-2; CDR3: CASSQEQRGGTEQFF
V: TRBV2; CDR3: CASRAAIPYEQYF
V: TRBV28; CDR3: CASSRGQGRDGYTF
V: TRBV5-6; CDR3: CASSLGTAADTQYF
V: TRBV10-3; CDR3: CAISEGGAGLDTQYF
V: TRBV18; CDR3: CASSTGQTAGTQYF
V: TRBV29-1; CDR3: CSVEGLAGVRDAQYF
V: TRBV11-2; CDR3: CASSYSGARSYEQYF
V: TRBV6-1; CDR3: CASRMDSGSSPLHF
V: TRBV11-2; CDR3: CASSLVGRVDTQYF
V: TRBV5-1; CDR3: CASSLEGTGRVYYGYTF
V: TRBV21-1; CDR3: CASSKLEPGQGIDEQYF
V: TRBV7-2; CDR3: CASTPGHAYGYTF
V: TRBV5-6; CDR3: CASSLSGQGWPVGELFF
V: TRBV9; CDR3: CASSVGLQIGDTQYF
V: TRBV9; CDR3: CASSANPLSGASTDTQYF
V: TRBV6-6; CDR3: CASSPGTANTGELFF
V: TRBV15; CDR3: CATSRDRTGKGVYGYTF
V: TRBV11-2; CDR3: CASSLTSGGPYEQFF
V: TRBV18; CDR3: CASSPWGLAGESTDTQYF
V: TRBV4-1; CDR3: CALRASGGVYYRSYAYEQYF
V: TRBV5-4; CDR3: CASSAGQGGGYEQYF
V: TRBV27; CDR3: CASNRGGGSDTQYF
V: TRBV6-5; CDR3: CASSHRRALSYEQYF
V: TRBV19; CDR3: CASSIEQGNNEQFF
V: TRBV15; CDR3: CATRDTQGYEQYF
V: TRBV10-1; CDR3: CASSIDSNSYNEQFF
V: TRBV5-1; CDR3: CASRGQISSYEQYF
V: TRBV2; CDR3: CASSPTQGIAETQYF
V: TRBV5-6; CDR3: CASSVDRVSYEQYF
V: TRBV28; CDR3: CASSLLRSPLHF
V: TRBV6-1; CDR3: CASSPTGAPEQYF
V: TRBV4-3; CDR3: CASSQGADGYTF
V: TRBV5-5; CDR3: CASSVVASGYGYTF
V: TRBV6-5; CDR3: CATATPYYEQYF
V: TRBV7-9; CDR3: CASSYGSGAGELFF
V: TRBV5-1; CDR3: CASSFNSLQETQYF
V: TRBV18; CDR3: CASSLSPGLRRGANVLTF
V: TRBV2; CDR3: CASRFDTSSYNEQFF
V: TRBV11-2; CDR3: CASSPGLTGGKDTEAFF
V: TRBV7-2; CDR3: CASSPARDYGYTF
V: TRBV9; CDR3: CASSPPAGGSYEQYF
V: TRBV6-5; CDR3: CASSLIGQGANSPLHF
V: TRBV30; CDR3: CAWSLTGTDTQYF
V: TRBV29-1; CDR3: CSVEGAGEKLFF
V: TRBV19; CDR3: CASSIQGTTNEKLFF
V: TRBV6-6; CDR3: CASSYDTGNWYGYTF
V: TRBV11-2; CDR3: CASTTNSRGNTGELFF
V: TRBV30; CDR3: CAWSVPWEGNEKLFF
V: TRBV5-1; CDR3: CASSLGLGQGNSPLHF
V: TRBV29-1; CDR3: CSVAIPGNTIYF
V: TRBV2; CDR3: CASSGTSGGTNTDTQYF
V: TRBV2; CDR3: CASSESLTYEQYF
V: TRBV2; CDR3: CASSTTGSSNQPQHF